In its sample, the clone carrying this T cell receptor (beta chain) was seen once. Its antigen remains unknown. After constant-region reverse-primer amplification, full-length variable regions underwent semi-nested PCR with Nested Universal Primer A. TCRdb ran MiXCR on the 5' RACE reads and lists one entry per CDR3 protein. The repertoire holds around 50,000 distinct CDR3 sequences, with roughly 30% as singletons. From germline, CDR1 is SQVTM and CDR2 ANQGSEA. The CDR3 loop spans 16 amino acids. J lost 4 bases, V lost 4 bases, and 11 bases had no gene match. Points from the study as a whole: Tumor Treg TCRs overlapped most with tumor naive CD4+ cells. The larger-cohort validation was restricted to a single TCR beta V-J rearrangement rather than whole repertoires.

This TCR was sampled from a female donor with breast cancer. V gene TRBV29-1 combines with J gene TRBJ2-1, with 9 positions matching TRBD2. Specimen: tumor-infiltrating memory CD4+ T cells sorted from the breast tumor. Subset noted: memory CD4+ T cells, CD4+CD45RO+CD25-. This chain's CDR3 is CSVGGLAGLPYNEQFF. The DNA of the CDR3 is TGCAGCGTTGGAGGTCTAGCGGGATTGCCATACAATGAGCAGTTCTTC.